This T cell receptor beta chain was retrieved from a study of CD8 T cells in Susac syndrome. Comments on this clonotype: What it recognizes is unknown.

The V gene end was trimmed by 7 bases and the J gene end by 9 bases; junction bases not matched to a gene: 7. This CDR3 is built from 14 residues. CDR1 and CDR2 from the germline V gene are MGHDK and SYGVNS. Whole-study results and caveats: Only a relatively small number of individuals were included in the TCR sequencing and HLA analysis.

TEMRA cells were FACS-enriched and CD8+ and CD4+ T cells negatively isolated. RNA in amounts of roughly 0.45 to 1 ug was reverse transcribed with random hexamers. Amplification of TCR beta CDR3 by immunoSEQ multiplex PCR spanned 54 Vbeta and 13 Jbeta. MiXCR, applied by TCRdb to the immunoSEQ multiplex PCR reads, yields one record per CDR3 protein. The sample lists about 80,000 distinct CDR3 sequences, more than 85% seen once, with around 0.52% in the top ten. The chain links TRBV25-1 to TRBJ1-6; TRBD1 agrees at 9 bases. The sequencing input was CD4+ T cells from PBMCs. This clonotype originated in a human donor with Susac syndrome. CDR3 bases: TGTGCCAGCACCGGGACAGGGAGGTTTTCACCCCTCCACTTT. It encodes CASTGTGRFSPLHF.